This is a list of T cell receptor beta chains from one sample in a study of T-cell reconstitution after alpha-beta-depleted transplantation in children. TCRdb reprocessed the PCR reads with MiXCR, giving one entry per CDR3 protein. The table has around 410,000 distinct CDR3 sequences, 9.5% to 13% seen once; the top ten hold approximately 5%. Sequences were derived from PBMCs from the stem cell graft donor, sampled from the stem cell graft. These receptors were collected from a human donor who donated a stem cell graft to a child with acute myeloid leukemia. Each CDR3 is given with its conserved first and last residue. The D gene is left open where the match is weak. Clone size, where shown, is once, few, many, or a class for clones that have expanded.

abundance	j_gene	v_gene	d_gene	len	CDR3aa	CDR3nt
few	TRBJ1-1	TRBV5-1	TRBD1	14	CASSRQGGETEAFF	TGCGCCAGCAGCCGACAGGGGGGAGAGACTGAAGCTTTCTTT
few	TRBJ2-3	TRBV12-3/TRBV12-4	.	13	CASSPRGSDTQYF	TGTGCCAGCAGTCCCCGGGGTTCAGATACGCAGTATTTT
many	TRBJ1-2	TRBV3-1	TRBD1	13	CASSEGQGYGYTF	TGTGCCAGCAGCGAAGGACAGGGCTATGGCTACACCTTC
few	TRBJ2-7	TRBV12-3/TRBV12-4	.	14	CASSLGGDSYEQYF	TGTGCCAGCAGTTTAGGGGGGGATTCCTACGAGCAGTACTTC
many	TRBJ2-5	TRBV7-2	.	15	CASSLETRRAETQYF	TGTGCCAGCAGCTTAGAGACAAGGAGGGCAGAGACCCAGTACTTC
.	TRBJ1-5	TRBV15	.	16	CATSRAVGISNQPQHF	TGTGCCACCAGCAGAGCCGTGGGGATTAGCAATCAGCCCCAGCATTTT
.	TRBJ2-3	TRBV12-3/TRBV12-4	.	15	CASSPRGGNTDTQYF	TGTGCCAGCAGTCCTCGAGGGGGTAACACAGATACGCAGTATTTT
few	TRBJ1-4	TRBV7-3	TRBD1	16	CASSLAGDRAGEKLFF	TGTGCCAGCAGCTTGGCAGGGGACAGGGCGGGTGAAAAACTGTTTTTT
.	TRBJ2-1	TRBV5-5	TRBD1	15	CASSLRDRVVNEQFF	TGTGCCAGCAGCCTCCGGGACAGGGTTGTTAATGAGCAGTTCTTC
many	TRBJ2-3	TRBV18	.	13	CASSPSSTDTQYF	TGTGCCAGCTCACCGTCTAGCACAGATACGCAGTATTTT
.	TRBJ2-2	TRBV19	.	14	CASSIYGSPGELFF	TGTGCCAGTAGTATATACGGGTCTCCTGGGGAGCTGTTTTTT
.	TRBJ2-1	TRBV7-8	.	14	CASSFRRGRNEQFF	TGTGCCAGCAGCTTCCGCAGGGGGAGGAATGAGCAGTTCTTC
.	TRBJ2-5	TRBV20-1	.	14	CSAPKLGGQETQYF	TGCAGTGCTCCAAAACTAGGGGGACAAGAGACCCAGTACTTC
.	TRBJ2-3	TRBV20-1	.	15	CSARDGTTGSDTQYF	TGCAGTGCTAGAGATGGGACCACCGGCTCAGATACGCAGTATTTT
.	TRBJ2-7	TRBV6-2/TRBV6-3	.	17	CASRRAPGTILSYEQYF	TGTGCCAGCAGACGAGCCCCGGGCACAATCCTCTCCTACGAGCAGTACTTC
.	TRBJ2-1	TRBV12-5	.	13	CASGLGQYNEQFF	TGTGCTAGTGGTTTAGGACAATACAATGAGCAGTTCTTC
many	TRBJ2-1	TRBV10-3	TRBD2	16	CAISDASGGATDEQFF	TGTGCCATCAGTGATGCTAGCGGGGGGGCCACGGATGAGCAGTTCTTC
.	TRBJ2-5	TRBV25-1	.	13	CASSEAAQETQYF	TGTGCCAGCAGTGAAGCCGCCCAAGAGACCCAGTACTTC
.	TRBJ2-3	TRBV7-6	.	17	CASSTRRVGQQTDTQYF	TGTGCCAGCAGCACACGACGAGTGGGACAACAAACAGATACGCAGTATTTT
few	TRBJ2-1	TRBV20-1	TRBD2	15	CSAHLLAGDLNEQFF	TGCAGTGCCCACCTTCTAGCGGGAGACCTCAATGAGCAGTTCTTC
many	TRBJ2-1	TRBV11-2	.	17	CASSLVFDSPTGDEQFF	TGTGCCAGCAGCTTAGTCTTCGACTCCCCGACAGGCGATGAGCAGTTCTTC
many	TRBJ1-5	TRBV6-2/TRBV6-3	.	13	CASLRGSGQPQHF	TGTGCCAGTTTGAGGGGGTCCGGTCAGCCCCAGCATTTT
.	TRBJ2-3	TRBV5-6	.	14	CARSPQVHTDTQYF	TGTGCCCGCAGCCCGCAGGTCCACACAGATACGCAGTATTTT
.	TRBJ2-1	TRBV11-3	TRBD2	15	CASSFSRLAGGEQFF	TGTGCCAGCAGCTTTTCTAGACTAGCGGGAGGTGAGCAGTTCTTC
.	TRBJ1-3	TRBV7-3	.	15	CASSRGSKAGNTIYF	TGTGCCAGCAGCCGAGGCAGCAAGGCAGGAAACACCATATATTTT
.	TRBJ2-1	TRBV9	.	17	CASSAQVGTRSYNEQFF	TGTGCCAGCAGCGCCCAGGTTGGGACTCGCTCCTACAATGAGCAGTTCTTC
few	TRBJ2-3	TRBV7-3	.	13	CASSSYYTDTQYF	TGTGCCAGCAGCTCGTACTACACAGATACGCAGTATTTT
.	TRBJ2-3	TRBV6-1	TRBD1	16	CASSPRDRRYTDTQYF	TGTGCCAGCAGTCCCCGGGACAGGCGCTACACAGATACGCAGTATTTT
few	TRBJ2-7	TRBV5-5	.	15	CASSLYLTQGYEQYF	TGTGCCAGCAGCTTGTATCTCACACAGGGTTACGAGCAGTACTTC
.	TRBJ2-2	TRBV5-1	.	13	CASSLVNDRELFF	TGCGCCAGCAGCTTGGTAAATGATAGGGAGCTGTTTTTT
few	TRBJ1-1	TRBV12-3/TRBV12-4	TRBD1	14	CASSSDRGNTEAFF	TGTGCCAGCAGTTCGGACAGGGGGAACACTGAAGCTTTCTTT
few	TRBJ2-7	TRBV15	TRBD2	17	CATSRVVGTSGYYEQYF	TGTGCCACCAGCAGAGTCGTTGGGACTAGCGGGTACTACGAGCAGTACTTC
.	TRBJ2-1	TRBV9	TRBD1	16	CASSVVGTGAYNEQFF	TGTGCCAGCAGCGTAGTCGGGACAGGCGCTTACAATGAGCAGTTCTTC
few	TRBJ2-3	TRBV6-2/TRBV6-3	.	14	CASVPDGSIDTQYF	TGTGCCAGCGTTCCAGACGGGAGTATAGATACGCAGTATTTT
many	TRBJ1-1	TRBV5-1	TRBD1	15	CASSPEGAGATEAFF	TGCGCCAGCAGCCCGGAGGGGGCTGGGGCCACTGAAGCTTTCTTT
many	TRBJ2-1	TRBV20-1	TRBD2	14	CSAYKAGGHNEQFF	TGCAGTGCCTATAAAGCGGGAGGGCACAATGAGCAGTTCTTC
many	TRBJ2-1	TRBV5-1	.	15	CASSSLANSYNEQFF	TGCGCCAGCAGCTCGCTAGCAAATTCCTACAATGAGCAGTTCTTC
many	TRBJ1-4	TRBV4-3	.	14	CASSRWAGDEKLFF	TGCGCCAGCAGTCGTTGGGCAGGGGATGAAAAACTGTTTTTT
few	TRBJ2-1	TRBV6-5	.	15	CASSYSATILNEQFF	TGTGCCAGCAGTTACTCCGCGACTATACTCAATGAGCAGTTCTTC
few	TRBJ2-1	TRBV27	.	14	CASSLLQGYNEQFF	TGTGCCAGCAGTTTACTACAGGGTTACAATGAGCAGTTCTTC
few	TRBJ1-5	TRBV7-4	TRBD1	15	CASSSHRGLNQPQHF	TGTGCCAGCAGCTCGCACAGGGGGCTGAATCAGCCCCAGCATTTT